The present entry profiles one T cell receptor (beta chain) with its context. The sample comes from a study of patients and donors after allogeneic stem cell transplantation. Germline V gene sequence: CDR1 MNHEY, CDR2 SVGAGI. This CDR3 has 15 residues. With 2 bases removed from V and 4 bases from J, the gap between germline ends came to 14 bases. TCRdb redid the calling of the RT-PCR reads with MiXCR, one entry per CDR3 protein. The sample includes roughly 230,000 distinct CDR3 sequences, 12% to 15% of them seen just once. The rearrangement uses TRBV6-5 and TRBJ1-2; D remains ambiguous. The sequence derives from a human donor who was either an allogeneic HSCT recipient or a stem cell or donor lymphocyte infusion donor (not recorded which). It is not recorded whose cells these are; they may come from a transplant donor. The sequenced sample consisted of blood, either unsorted or a sorted T cell fraction (not recorded which). Written as DNA, the CDR3 is TGTGCCAGCAGTTACGACCCGGCACAGACCTATGGCTACACCTTC. This encodes CASSYDPAQTYGYTF.